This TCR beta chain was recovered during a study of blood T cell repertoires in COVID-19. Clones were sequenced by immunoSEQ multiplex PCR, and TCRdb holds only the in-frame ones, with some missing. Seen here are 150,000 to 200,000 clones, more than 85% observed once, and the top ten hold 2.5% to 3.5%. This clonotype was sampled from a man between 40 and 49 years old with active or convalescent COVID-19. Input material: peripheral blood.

The CDR3 protein is CASSSPSGGIVDTQYF. The CDR3 DNA sequence: TGTGCCAGCAGTTCTCCTAGCGGGGGGATCGTAGATACGCAGTATTTT. This chain connects TRBV28 to TRBJ2-3; TRBD2 agrees at 11 bases. The CDR3 is 16 residues long. The J segment lost 5 bases and the V segment lost 4 bases, leaving 8 bases of the junction unmatched. Per germline, CDR1 MDHEN and CDR2 SYDVKM.